The rows below give T cell receptor beta chains drawn from one sample of a study of human T cells and chemical hapten exposure. TCRdb reprocessed the RACE reads via MiXCR and lists one record per CDR3 protein. The table records some 84,000 distinct CDR3 sequences, about 9% of them present only once. This sample comprised whole blood, obtained in connection with sensitization to the hapten diphenylcyclopropenone (DPC). All receptors come from a middle-aged man with alopecia areata. Some clones in this sample may be carry-over from other donors' samples. Both conserved end residues are part of each CDR3. Each record gives: J gene, clone size, D gene, V gene, CDR3 length, CDR3 DNA, CDR3 protein. D genes are given only for firm matches. Expanded clones are given a class, and other clones once, few, many or no size at all.

TRBJ2-1,NA,NA,TRBV7-9,15,TGTGCCAGCAGCTTATCAGGACAGCTAAACAATGAGCAGTTCTTC,CASSLSGQLNNEQFF
TRBJ2-1,NA,NA,TRBV7-9,16,TGTGCCAGCAGCTTAATCCGACCGGGTGGTCACAATGAGCAGTTCTTC,CASSLIRPGGHNEQFF
TRBJ1-5,NA,TRBD1,TRBV28,14,TGTGCCAGCACCCTCGGACAGGGAGATCAGCCCCAGCATTTT,CASTLGQGDQPQHF
TRBJ2-2,few,NA,TRBV29-1,15,TGCAGCGTTGGACAAGGGGGAGGGAACACCGGGGAGCTGTTTTTT,CSVGQGGGNTGELFF
TRBJ2-2,few,NA,TRBV6-2/TRBV6-3,14,TGTGCCATCACGGGGCATCGGGACACCGGGGAGCTGTTTTTT,CAITGHRDTGELFF
TRBJ2-7,few,NA,TRBV28,14,TGTGCCAGCAGTTCAGGAGGGCCGAGCTACGAGCAGTACTTC,CASSSGGPSYEQYF
TRBJ2-7,NA,NA,TRBV5-5,17,TGTGCCAGCAGCTTGGGGCCGTACCTACCATCATCAAGCGAGCAGTACTTC,CASSLGPYLPSSSEQYF
TRBJ1-5,few,TRBD1,TRBV12-3/TRBV12-4,15,TGTGCCAGCAGTTGGGGACAGGGATGGAATCAGCCCCAGCATTTT,CASSWGQGWNQPQHF
TRBJ2-5,few,NA,TRBV7-9,12,TGTGCCAGCAACTTTCCAATCGAGACCCAGTACTTC,CASNFPIETQYF
TRBJ1-4,NA,NA,TRBV6-2/TRBV6-3,15,TGTGCCAGCAGTTACTCGTTCCTACAGGATGAAAAACTGTTTTTT,CASSYSFLQDEKLFF
TRBJ2-1,NA,NA,TRBV6-2/TRBV6-3,15,TGTGCCAGCAGCGTTCTCATATCGGTAAAGGGGGAGCAGTTCTTC,CASSVLISVKGEQFF
TRBJ2-6,many,TRBD1,TRBV5-1,18,TGCGCCAGCCCAGCAGGGGGTCCCCTATCGAGAGGGGCCAACGTCCTGACTTTC,CASPAGGPLSRGANVLTF
TRBJ1-2,few,NA,TRBV30,12,TGTGCCTGGACAGGGTTCTACTATGGCTACACCTTC,CAWTGFYYGYTF
TRBJ1-1,few,TRBD1,TRBV5-1,15,TGCGCCAGCAGCTTTGGACAGGGGGCGCCCCGAGAAGCTTTCTTT,CASSFGQGAPREAFF
TRBJ2-5,few,NA,TRBV20-1,13,TGCAGTGCTAGTAGTGGGGCGGGAGAGACCCAGTACTTC,CSASSGAGETQYF
TRBJ2-3,NA,NA,TRBV20-1,12,TGCAGTGCCGTCGGACTCACAGATACGCAGTATTTT,CSAVGLTDTQYF
TRBJ2-7,NA,NA,TRBV27,14,TGTGCCAGCAGAGGGGACAATCCTCCCTACGAGCAGTACTTC,CASRGDNPPYEQYF
TRBJ2-2,many,NA,TRBV11-2,15,TGTGCCAGCAGCTTAGAGCGCTCGAACACCGGGGAGCTGTTTTTT,CASSLERSNTGELFF
TRBJ1-1,many,NA,TRBV7-2,13,TGTGCCAGCAGCTTAGAGTTGAACACTGAAGCTTTCTTT,CASSLELNTEAFF
TRBJ2-3,many,NA,TRBV7-9,13,TGTGCCAGCAGCTTAATAGGAACAGATACGCAGTATTTT,CASSLIGTDTQYF
TRBJ2-3,few,NA,TRBV6-4,16,TGTGCCAGCAGTGACTTCCCCGGGACCCCCCGTGATACGCAGTATTTT,CASSDFPGTPRDTQYF
TRBJ2-6,many,NA,TRBV29-1,14,TGCAGCGTTGTTGAGGGCTCTGGGGCCAACGTCCTGACTTTC,CSVVEGSGANVLTF
TRBJ2-7,NA,TRBD1,TRBV20-1,14,TGCAGTGCCCGGACAGGCCTTACCTCCTACGAGCAGTACTTC,CSARTGLTSYEQYF
TRBJ2-6,few,TRBD2,TRBV6-5,15,TGTGCCAGCAGTCGGCGGGAGACTGGGGCCAACGTCCTGACTTTC,CASSRRETGANVLTF
TRBJ2-3,few,TRBD2,TRBV20-1,12,TGCAGTGAGGCGGGGGGCACAGATACGCAGTATTTT,CSEAGGTDTQYF
TRBJ2-1,NA,NA,TRBV10-3,15,TGTGCCATCAGTGAGTCGATGCCAGGACGGTTCGAGCAGTTCTTC,CAISESMPGRFEQFF
TRBJ2-5,NA,TRBD2,TRBV5-1,16,TGCGCCAGCAGCCAAGAGACTAGCGGACAACAAGAGACCCAGTACTTC,CASSQETSGQQETQYF
TRBJ2-3,many,NA,TRBV4-1,14,TGCGCCAGCAGCCAAGATCGGGGTTCGGATACGCAGTATTTT,CASSQDRGSDTQYF
TRBJ1-5,many,NA,TRBV3-1,12,TGTGCCAGCAGCCCGTCTAATCAGCCCCAGCATTTT,CASSPSNQPQHF
TRBJ2-3,NA,NA,TRBV6-4,15,TGTGCCAGCAGCCCGGGAGTAGCGCTACCGGATACGCAGTATTTT,CASSPGVALPDTQYF
TRBJ2-3,few,TRBD2,TRBV7-9,18,TGTGCCAGCAGCCTCAGTGCGACTAGCGGGAGGACCACAGATACGCAGTATTTT,CASSLSATSGRTTDTQYF
TRBJ1-2,NA,NA,TRBV11-2,14,TGTGCCAGCAGCTTAGAGAGATCTAACTATGGCTACACCTTC,CASSLERSNYGYTF
TRBJ1-2,few,NA,TRBV7-9,15,TGTGCCAGCAGCACGTTTGTAGGGATTAACTATGGCTACACCTTC,CASSTFVGINYGYTF
TRBJ2-3,few,TRBD2,TRBV10-3,16,TGTGCCATCAGTGAACGCCCTAGCGGATTGACAGATACGCAGTATTTT,CAISERPSGLTDTQYF
TRBJ2-3,few,TRBD2,TRBV28,14,TGTGCCAGCCAGGGGCTAGCGGGAGTACATCGTTGGTATTTT,CASQGLAGVHRWYF
TRBJ2-6,NA,NA,TRBV19,15,TGTGCCAGTAGGGGAGGGGGGTCTGGGGCCAACGTCCTGACTTTC,CASRGGGSGANVLTF
TRBJ2-3,NA,NA,TRBV4-3,13,TGCGCCAGCAGTGGCGGACTCCCAGATACGCAGTATTTT,CASSGGLPDTQYF
TRBJ2-5,few,TRBD2,TRBV6-2/TRBV6-3,16,TGTGCCAGCAGTTCGGATTCTAGCGGGAGGGGAGAGACCCAGTACTTC,CASSSDSSGRGETQYF
TRBJ2-3,NA,NA,TRBV6-2/TRBV6-3,17,TGTGCCAGCAGTTACTCAAGGGGTATCGGCGGCACAGATACGCAGTATTTT,CASSYSRGIGGTDTQYF
TRBJ2-2,NA,TRBD2,TRBV2,17,TGTGCCAGCACACCGGGACTAGCGGGAGGGAACACCGGGGAGCTGTTTTTT,CASTPGLAGGNTGELFF
TRBJ2-6,NA,TRBD2,TRBV18,19,TGTGCCAGCTCACGACCGGGAGGGGCCCTCCTCTCTGGGGCCAACGTCCTGACTTTC,CASSRPGGALLSGANVLTF
TRBJ1-3,few,NA,TRBV7-9,16,TGTGCCAGCAGCTTAGCAGAGACAGTTTCTGGAAACACCATATATTTT,CASSLAETVSGNTIYF
TRBJ1-2,few,NA,TRBV7-2,13,TGTGCCAGCAGCTTAGCACCCGTCTATGGCTACACCTTC,CASSLAPVYGYTF
TRBJ2-7,many,TRBD2,TRBV7-2,21,TGTGCCAGCAGCTTGAGAGGTTGGGGGGACGGTAGGACTAGTCGGACCTACGAGCAGTACTTC,CASSLRGWGDGRTSRTYEQYF
TRBJ1-2,many,NA,TRBV12-3/TRBV12-4,15,TGTGCCAGCAGACTAGTATCTGGGGGTTTAACTGGCTACACCTTC,CASRLVSGGLTGYTF
TRBJ2-1,few,TRBD2,TRBV18,17,TGTGCCAGCGCGACTAGCGGGAATCCCCCCTCCTACAATGAGCAGTTCTTC,CASATSGNPPSYNEQFF
TRBJ2-2,NA,TRBD1,TRBV28,15,TGTGCCAGCAGACGACAGGGGGCGAACACCGGGGAGCTGTTTTTT,CASRRQGANTGELFF
TRBJ2-5,few,NA,TRBV5-4,15,TGTGCCAGCAGCCTCCCGGACAGATACCAAGAGACCCAGTACTTC,CASSLPDRYQETQYF
TRBJ2-7,NA,TRBD2,TRBV6-5,17,TGTGCCAGCAGTTACTCGAGATGGACTAGCGGGTCCCACGAGCAGTACTTC,CASSYSRWTSGSHEQYF
TRBJ2-3,NA,NA,TRBV28,15,TGTGCCAGCAGTTTATCCACAGGGTATAAAGATACGCAGTATTTT,CASSLSTGYKDTQYF
TRBJ2-3,many,NA,TRBV19,13,TGTGCCAGTGCCTGGACAGAAACAGATACGCAGTATTTT,CASAWTETDTQYF
TRBJ2-1,many,NA,TRBV29-1,11,TGCAGCGGCAGCAGGGGAAATGAGCAGTTCTTC,CSGSRGNEQFF
TRBJ1-3,many,NA,TRBV29-1,11,TGCAGCGTTACCGAAGGAAACACCATATATTTT,CSVTEGNTIYF